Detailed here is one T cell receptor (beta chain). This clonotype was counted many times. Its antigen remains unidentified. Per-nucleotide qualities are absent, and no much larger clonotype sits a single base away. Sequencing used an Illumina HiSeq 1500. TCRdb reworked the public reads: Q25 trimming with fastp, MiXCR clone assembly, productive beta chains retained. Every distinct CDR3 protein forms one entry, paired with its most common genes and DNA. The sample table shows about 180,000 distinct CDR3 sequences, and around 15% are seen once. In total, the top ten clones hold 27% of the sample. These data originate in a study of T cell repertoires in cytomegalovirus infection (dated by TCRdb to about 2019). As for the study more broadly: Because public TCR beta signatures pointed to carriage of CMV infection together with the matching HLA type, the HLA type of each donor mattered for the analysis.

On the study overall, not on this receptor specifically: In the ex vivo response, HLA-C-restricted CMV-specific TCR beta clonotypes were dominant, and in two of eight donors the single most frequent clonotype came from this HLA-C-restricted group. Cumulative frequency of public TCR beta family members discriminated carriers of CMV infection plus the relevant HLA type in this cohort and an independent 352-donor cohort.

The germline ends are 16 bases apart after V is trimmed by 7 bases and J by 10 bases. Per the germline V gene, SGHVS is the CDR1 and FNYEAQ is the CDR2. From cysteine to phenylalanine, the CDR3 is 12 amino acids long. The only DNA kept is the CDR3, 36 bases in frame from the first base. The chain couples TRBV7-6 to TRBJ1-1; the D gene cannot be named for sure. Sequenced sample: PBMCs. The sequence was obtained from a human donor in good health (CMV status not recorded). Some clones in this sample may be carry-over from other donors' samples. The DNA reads TGTGCCAGCAAATCAACGGCCAAACGAGCTTTCTTT. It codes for CASKSTAKRAFF.